The 16 T cell receptor beta chains in this list originate from one sample, sequenced in a study of OX40 agonist ivuxolimab in advanced cancers. Assay used: immunoSEQ multiplex PCR; TCRdb lists only in-frame clones, some missing. In the table there are 57,000 or so clones, around four fifths of which are singletons. The sequencing here drew on CD4+ or CD8+ T cells sorted from blood, taken in a trial of the OX40 agonist ivuxolimab. These receptors originate from an adult with an advanced solid tumor such as melanoma, head and neck, liver or kidney cancer.

This clone was seen once. The chain is built from TRBV29-1 and TRBJ2-3; TRBD1 is a possible D gene (6 bases). Per germline, CDR1 SQVTM and CDR2 ANQGSEA. The CDR3 runs to 11 residues. In DNA form, the CDR3 reads TGCAGTACAAGGGGGACAGATACGCAGTATTTT. Protein sequence: CSTRGTDTQYF.

The J gene is TRBJ1-1, the V gene TRBV7-2; 8 nucleotides match TRBD1. V gave up 7 bases and J gave up 0 bases; unmatched junction bases: 4. The CDR3 is 14 amino acids. Per the germline V gene, CDR1 is SGHTA and CDR2 is FQGNSA. CDR3 coding DNA: TGTGCCAGCACCCGACAGGGGATGAACACTGAAGCTTTCTTT. It codes for CASTRQGMNTEAFF.

The rearrangement links TRBV28 to TRBJ2-3; the match to TRBD2 covers 12 bases. Germline V gene sequence: CDR1 MDHEN, CDR2 SYDVKM. The CDR3 totals 19 residues. V was pared by 7 bases and J by 5 bases, with 19 bases of the junction left unmatched. CDR3 loop: CASNTLGASGRGGRDTQYF. In DNA form, the CDR3 reads TGTGCCAGCAACACCCTTGGGGCTAGCGGGAGGGGGGGGAGAGATACGCAGTATTTT.

V is TRBV21-1 and J is TRBJ2-3. TRBV21-1 is classified as a pseudogene. This CDR3 has 15 residues. The chain's CDR3 is CASSKAGREPDTQYF. The DNA of the CDR3 is TGTGCCAGCAGCAAAGCGGGCAGGGAGCCAGATACGCAGTATTTT.

Only a few counts were recorded for this clone. The chain couples TRBV6-5 to TRBJ1-5, with a possible D match to TRBD1 (5 bases). CDR1 is MNHEY, CDR2 SVGAGI, per germline. The V end lost 4 bases, the J end lost 7 bases, and 20 bases lay between the germline ends. The CDR3 has 16 residues. The CDR3 sequence: CASSFPFRSRGQPQHF. Written as DNA, the CDR3 is TGTGCCAGCAGTTTCCCCTTCCGATCGAGGGGCCAGCCCCAGCATTTT.

The chain joins TRBV9 to TRBJ1-3, with D maybe TRBD1 (5 bases). V lost 6 bases and J 3 bases, leaving 22 bases between the germline ends. The CDR3 runs 17 residues. The germline V gene encodes CDR1 SGDLS and CDR2 YYNGEE. The CDR3 loop is CASTLRGEGSSGNTIYF. The CDR3 region has the DNA TGTGCCAGCACCCTCAGAGGGGAGGGGTCGAGTGGAAACACCATATATTTT.

The CDR3 DNA reads as TGTGCCAGCAGCTTAGCCCCTACAACTAATGAAAAACTGTTTTTT. It codes for CASSLAPTTNEKLFF. This chain connects TRBV7-3 to TRBJ1-4; D is unresolved. This CDR3 comprises 15 residues. Germline-derived CDR1 and CDR2 are SGHTA and FQGTGA. Trimming took off 2 bases at V and 0 bases at J, with 7 bases between the two ends.

This sequence joins TRBV11-3 and TRBJ1-1; weak D call: TRBD1 (6 bases). The CDR3 length is 13 residues. Deletions cut 5 bases from V and 5 bases from J, with 12 bases between. Germline CDR1 SGHNT, CDR2 YENEEA. The CDR3 reads CASSPDSRTEAFF. DNA of the CDR3: TGTGCCAGCAGCCCGGACAGCAGGACTGAAGCTTTCTTT. Variable domain in full (rest from reference TRBV11-3 and TRBJ1-1): EAGVVQSPRYKIIEKKQPVAFWCNPISGHNTLYWYLQNLGQGPELLIRYENEEAVDDSQLPKDRFSAERLKGVDSTLKIQPAELGDSAVYLCASSPDSRTEAFFGQGTRLTVV.

CDR3 residues: CASSEIQRRNQPQHF. The CDR3 region has the DNA TGTGCCAGCAGTGAGATACAACGACGCAATCAGCCCCAGCATTTT. The J gene is TRBJ1-5, the V gene TRBV6-1, with D unresolved. Trimming removed 3 bases from V and 2 bases from J, with 11 bases in between. The V gene's germline CDR1 is MNHNS and CDR2 SASEGT. The CDR3 has 15 amino acids.

The V gene is TRBV5-1, the J gene TRBJ2-1, with D possibly matching TRBD2 (6 bases). Trimming shortened V by 3 bases and J by 4 bases, and 14 bases separated the two germline ends. This CDR3 spans 15 amino acids. Germline values: CDR1 SGHRS, CDR2 YFSETQ. CDR3 loop: CASSSGDLAYNEQFF. As DNA, the CDR3 is TGCGCCAGCAGCTCGGGGGATCTAGCTTACAATGAGCAGTTCTTC.

The chain combines TRBV11-2 with TRBJ2-1, with TRBD2 matching 7 bases. The junction had 11 bases not matched to a gene; V was cut back by 5 bases and J by 1 base. From germline, CDR1 is SGHAT and CDR2 FQNNGV. CDR3 length equals 17 residues. The chain's CDR3 is CASSLSISSGSYNEQFF. CDR3 DNA: TGTGCCAGCAGCCTATCAATTTCTAGCGGTTCCTACAATGAGCAGTTCTTC.

This clone was seen once. The rearrangement joins TRBV6-1 to TRBJ2-7; D gene unclear. V was trimmed by 1 base and J by 9 bases, leaving 19 bases between them. From germline, CDR1 is MNHNS and CDR2 SASEGT. The CDR3 spans 15 residues. This chain's CDR3 is CASSEVTRSLPGQYF. In DNA, the CDR3 is TGTGCCAGCAGTGAAGTGACAAGGTCCTTACCGGGGCAGTACTTC.

The chain employs TRBV10-3 and TRBJ2-5, with 9 bases matching TRBD2. Germline V gene data show CDR1 as ENHRY and CDR2 as SYGVKD. J lost 4 bases, V lost 3 bases, and 3 bases had no gene match. CDR3 length: 14 amino acids. For the CDR3, the DNA is TGTGCCATCAGTGAAGCGGGGGGAGGAGAGACCCAGTACTTC. Its translation: CAISEAGGGETQYF.

The J gene is TRBJ1-5, the V gene TRBV11-2, with a possible D match to TRBD1 (6 bases). Germline CDR1 SGHAT, CDR2 FQNNGV. The CDR3 totals 15 residues. With 1 base removed from V and 6 bases from J, the gap between germline ends came to 13 bases. Here the CDR3 DNA reads TGTGCCAGCAGCTTAGGTCCAGAGGGGGGTCAGCCCCAGCATTTT. This gives the protein CASSLGPEGGQPQHF.

This clone occurred a few times. The chain has TRBV5-4 and TRBJ2-2, with D uncertain. Germline V CDR1 and CDR2: SGHNT, YYREEE (reference sequence). V was cut by 4 bases and J by 8 bases, with 9 bases left in between. CDR3 length equals 12 residues. CDR3 residues: CASSPRWGELFF. As DNA, the CDR3 is TGTGCCAGCAGCCCGCGTTGGGGGGAGCTGTTTTTT.

There are a few counts of this clone. The chain combines TRBV30 with TRBJ1-1; D is uncertain. The CDR3 spans 13 residues. The V gene lost 6 bases and the J gene lost 7 bases, with 18 bases spanning the gap. Germline CDR1 and CDR2: GTSNPN and SVGIG (reference sequence). The CDR3 loop reads CACPGWVGHEAFF. In DNA, the CDR3 is TGTGCCTGCCCCGGCTGGGTCGGTCATGAAGCTTTCTTT. Filled out from reference TRBV30 and TRBJ1-1, the complete variable domain reads SQTIHQWPATLVQPVGSPLSLECTVEGTSNPNLYWYRQAAGRGLQLLFYSVGIGQISSEVPQNLSASRPQDRQFILSSKKLLLSDSGFYLCACPGWVGHEAFFGQGTRLTVV.